The rows below give T cell receptor beta chains drawn from one sample of a study of T cell responses to AZD1222 COVID-19 vaccine. Assay: immunoSEQ multiplex PCR; the TCRdb copy retains only in-frame clones and omits some. In the table there are approximately 150,000 clones, around 88% of which are singletons. The material was peripheral blood, obtained 28 days after the second AZD1222 dose. The receptors come from an adult who received the AZD1222 COVID-19 vaccine. Both conserved end residues are part of each CDR3. A D gene is named only where the DNA matches it firmly. Clone size is not always given. Where it is, it says once, few, many or a class for expanded clones.

- TRBJ2-1 TRBV6-5 - CASSYGSGSSYNEQFF TGTGCCAGCAGTTACGGGTCCGGTAGCTCCTACAATGAGCAGTTCTTC
TRBD1 TRBJ2-3 TRBV6-5 - CASSYSTGGADTQYF TGTGCCAGCAGTTACTCAACAGGGGGCGCAGATACGCAGTATTTT
- TRBJ2-3 TRBV12-5 - CASGLILRAVPSTDTQYF TGTGCTAGTGGTTTGATCCTTCGGGCCGTTCCTAGCACAGATACGCAGTATTTT
- TRBJ2-7 TRBV19 - CASSILAGTHSPYEQYF TGTGCCAGTAGTATCTTGGCAGGCACCCACTCACCCTACGAGCAGTACTTC
TRBD1 TRBJ2-7 TRBV5-4 - CASSLDRGSYEQYF TGTGCCAGCAGCCTGGACAGGGGCTCATACGAGCAGTACTTC
- TRBJ2-6 TRBV18 - CASSPDLLGANVLTF TGTGCCAGCTCACCGGACCTTCTAGGGGCCAACGTCCTGACTTTC
- TRBJ2-1 TRBV9 - CASSVVGGFSYNEQFF TGTGCCAGCAGCGTAGTTGGGGGCTTCTCCTACAATGAGCAGTTCTTC
- TRBJ1-1 TRBV7-8 - CASSSDRNTEAFF TGTGCCAGCAGCTCCGACCGAAACACTGAAGCTTTCTTT
- TRBJ2-7 TRBV6-6 - CASSSLGEQYF TGTGCCAGCAGTTCCCTGGGCGAGCAGTACTTC
- TRBJ1-2 TRBV19 - CASSIGPIGSYTF TGTGCCAGTAGTATAGGGCCAATCGGGAGCTACACCTTC
- TRBJ2-1 TRBV11-3 - CASSSQGSYNEQFF TGTGCCAGCAGCTCACAAGGCTCCTACAATGAGCAGTTCTTC
- TRBJ1-4 TRBV11-2 - CASSPLQTRRIEKLFF TGTGCCAGCAGCCCCCTCCAGACACGCAGGATTGAAAAACTGTTTTTT
- TRBJ1-6 TRBV6-5 - CASSSGQSRYNSPLHF TGTGCCAGCAGTTCCGGGCAGTCGAGATATAATTCACCCCTCCACTTT
- TRBJ1-1 TRBV19 - CASSIGGAGNTEAFF TGTGCCAGTAGTATAGGCGGGGCTGGGAACACTGAAGCTTTCTTT
- TRBJ1-1 TRBV25-1 - CASSESGRMNTEAFF TGTGCCAGCAGTGAATCTGGACGGATGAACACTGAAGCTTTCTTT
TRBD1 TRBJ1-2 TRBV6-4 - CASSQTGGGGYTF TGTGCCAGCAGTCAGACAGGGGGTGGTGGCTACACCTTC
TRBD1 TRBJ1-2 TRBV27 - CASSSRDSHGYTF TGTGCCAGCAGTTCCCGGGACAGTCACGGCTACACCTTC
TRBD1 TRBJ1-1 TRBV9 - CASSVVRLRGQMNTEAFF TGTGCCAGCAGCGTAGTTCGGTTGAGGGGACAGATGAACACTGAAGCTTTCTTT
- TRBJ1-6 TRBV4-1 - CASSPRSVGDSPLHF TGCGCCAGCAGCCCCCGCTCGGTGGGGGATTCACCCCTCCACTTT
- TRBJ2-7 TRBV5-5 - CASSLYGEIYEQYF TGTGCCAGCAGCCTGTATGGGGAAATATACGAGCAGTACTTC
TRBD1 TRBJ1-2 TRBV14 - CASSPDGTGITPVYGYTF TGTGCCAGCAGCCCAGACGGGACAGGCATTACTCCCGTCTATGGCTACACCTTC
TRBD1 TRBJ1-1 TRBV10-2 - CASSEPGQGSTEAFF TGCGCCAGCAGTGAGCCCGGACAGGGGAGCACTGAAGCTTTCTTT
- TRBJ1-5 TRBV19 - CATGPYQPQHF TGTGCCACCGGCCCTTATCAGCCCCAGCATTTT
- TRBJ1-2 TRBV7-9 - CASSLQAGGYTF TGTGCCAGCAGCTTACAGGCGGGTGGCTACACCTTC
TRBD1 TRBJ1-2 TRBV3-1/TRBV3-2 - CASSLQGVDGYTF TGTGCCAGCAGCCTACAGGGGGTTGATGGCTACACCTTC
TRBD2 TRBJ2-7 TRBV11-2 - CASSLEAGTSGTYEQYF TGTGCCAGCAGCTTAGAAGCCGGGACTAGCGGTACCTACGAGCAGTACTTC
- TRBJ1-1 TRBV4-2 - CASSQDAGGETEAFF TGTGCCAGCAGCCAAGATGCCGGGGGCGAAACTGAAGCTTTCTTT
TRBD2 TRBJ2-2 TRBV5-4 - CASRFRGRDTGELFF TGTGCCAGCAGATTTCGGGGGAGGGACACCGGGGAGCTGTTTTTT
TRBD1 TRBJ1-1 TRBV6-6 once CASSYSGEGAGEAFF TGTGCCAGCAGTTACTCGGGAGAGGGGGCTGGTGAAGCTTTCTTT
TRBD2 TRBJ2-1 TRBV6-1 - CASSDKSSGYNEQFF TGTGCCAGCAGTGATAAGTCTAGCGGGTACAATGAGCAGTTCTTC
- TRBJ1-1 TRBV12-3/TRBV12-4 - CASTPGLNTEAFF TGTGCCAGCACTCCGGGCCTGAACACTGAAGCTTTCTTT
TRBD1 TRBJ2-3 TRBV7-9 - CASSTGDRGNTQYF TGTGCCAGCAGCACAGGGGACAGGGGAAATACGCAGTATTTT
- TRBJ1-5 TRBV5-1 - CASSLASGNQPQHF TGCGCCAGCAGCTTGGCGTCGGGGAATCAGCCCCAGCATTTT
- TRBJ1-6 TRBV11-2 - CASSLGHREEDSPLHF TGTGCCAGCAGCTTGGGGCACAGGGAGGAGGATTCACCCCTCCACTTT
TRBD1 TRBJ1-5 TRBV9 few CASSLHQGDSNQPQHF TGTGCCAGCAGCCTACATCAGGGGGATAGCAATCAGCCCCAGCATTTT
- TRBJ2-3 TRBV20-1 - CSADTQYF TGCAGTGCGGATACGCAGTATTTT
- TRBJ2-1 TRBV2 once CASRYNEQFF TGTGCCAGCAGATACAATGAGCAGTTCTTC
TRBD2 TRBJ2-2 TRBV7-2 - CASSFLAGGTGELFF TGTGCCAGCAGCTTTTTAGCGGGGGGTACCGGGGAGCTGTTTTTT
TRBD2 TRBJ2-5 TRBV18 - CASSPAGEGQETQYF TGTGCCAGCTCACCAGCGGGGGAGGGTCAAGAGACCCAGTACTTC
- TRBJ1-2 TRBV19 - CASSRDRGDYGYTF TGTGCCAGTAGTAGGGACCGCGGAGACTATGGCTACACCTTC
- TRBJ2-3 TRBV5-1 - CASSSMSRDGNTDTQYF TGCGCCAGCAGCTCGATGAGCCGGGACGGAAACACAGATACGCAGTATTTT
- TRBJ1-2 TRBV6-6 - CASSYSNGYTF TGTGCCAGCAGTTACTCCAATGGCTACACCTTC
- TRBJ2-7 TRBV5-6 - CASSLNVYEQYF TGTGCCAGCAGCTTGAACGTCTACGAGCAGTACTTC
- TRBJ2-7 TRBV20-1 - CSASPGRVPYEQYF TGCAGTGCTAGTCCGGGACGCGTTCCCTACGAGCAGTACTTC
- TRBJ1-3 TRBV2 - CASSGWGVSGNTIYF TGTGCCAGCAGTGGGTGGGGGGTCTCTGGAAACACCATATATTTT
- TRBJ1-2 TRBV7-6 - CASSFPETSNYGYTF TGTGCCAGCAGCTTTCCAGAGACATCTAACTATGGCTACACCTTC
- TRBJ2-3 TRBV7-2 - CASSTRDRHRNTQYF TGTGCCAGCAGCACTCGGGACCGCCACAGGAATACGCAGTATTTT
- TRBJ1-1 TRBV6-5 - CASSYSYQGRGTEAFF TGTGCCAGCAGTTACTCCTACCAGGGTCGCGGGACTGAAGCTTTCTTT
- TRBJ2-7 TRBV6-2/TRBV6-3 - CASSRGQGSYEQYF TGTGCCAGCAGTCGGGGACAAGGCTCCTACGAGCAGTACTTC
- TRBJ2-7 TRBV15 - CATSRATGNYEQYF TGTGCCACCAGCAGAGCTACAGGGAACTACGAGCAGTACTTC
- TRBJ2-1 TRBV4-1 once CASSPSQGGLAEQFF TGCGCCAGCAGCCCTTCACAGGGGGGACTAGCTGAGCAGTTCTTC